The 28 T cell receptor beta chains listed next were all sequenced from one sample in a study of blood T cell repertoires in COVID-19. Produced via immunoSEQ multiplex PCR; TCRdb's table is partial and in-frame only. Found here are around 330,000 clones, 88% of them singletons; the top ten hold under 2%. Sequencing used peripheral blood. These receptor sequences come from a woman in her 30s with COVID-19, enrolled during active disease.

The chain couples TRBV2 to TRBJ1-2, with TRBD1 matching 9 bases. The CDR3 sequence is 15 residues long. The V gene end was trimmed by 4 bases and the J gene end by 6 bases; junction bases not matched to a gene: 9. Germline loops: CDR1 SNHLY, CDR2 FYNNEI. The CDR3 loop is CASSVDSGTGNGYTF. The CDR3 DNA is TGTGCCAGCAGTGTGGATTCCGGGACAGGGAATGGCTACACCTTC.

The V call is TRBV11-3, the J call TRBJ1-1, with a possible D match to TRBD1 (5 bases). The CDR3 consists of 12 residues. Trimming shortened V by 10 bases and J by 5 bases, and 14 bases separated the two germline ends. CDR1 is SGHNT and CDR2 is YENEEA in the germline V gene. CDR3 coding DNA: TGTGCCACCGCCGACAGAGAGACTGAAGCTTTCTTT. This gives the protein CATADRETEAFF.

CDR3 protein: CASSPINTEAFF. The CDR3 DNA reads TGTGCCAGCAGCCCTATAAACACTGAAGCTTTCTTT. The rearrangement links TRBV5-8 to TRBJ1-1; no clear D gene. Germline CDR1 and CDR2: SGHTS and YDEGEE. CDR3 length: 12 amino acids. Trimming pared 4 bases from V and 2 bases from J, leaving 6 bases between.

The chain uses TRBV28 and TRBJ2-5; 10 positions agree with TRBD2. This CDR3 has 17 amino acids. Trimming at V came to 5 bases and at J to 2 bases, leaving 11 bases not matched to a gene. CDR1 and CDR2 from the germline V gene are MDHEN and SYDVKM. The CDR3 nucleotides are TGTGCCAGCAGTAGATCTAGCGGGGGTTTCCTACAAGAGACCCAGTACTTC. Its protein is CASSRSSGGFLQETQYF.

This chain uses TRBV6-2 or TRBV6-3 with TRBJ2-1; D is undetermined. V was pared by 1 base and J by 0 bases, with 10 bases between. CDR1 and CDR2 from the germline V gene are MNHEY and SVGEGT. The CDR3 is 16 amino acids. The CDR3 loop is CASSYFSGSSYNEQFF. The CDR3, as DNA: TGTGCCAGCAGTTACTTCTCCGGTAGCTCCTACAATGAGCAGTTCTTC.

CDR3 sequence reads: CASTRRRSSIQPQHF. The CDR3 nucleotides are TGTGCCAGCACCCGTCGGAGGAGTTCGATTCAGCCCCAGCATTTT. This chain joins TRBV6-5 and TRBJ1-5; D call uncertain. V was clipped by 7 bases and J by 6 bases, with 19 bases between them. The germline V gene has CDR1 MNHEY and CDR2 SVGAGI. The length of the CDR3 is 15 residues.

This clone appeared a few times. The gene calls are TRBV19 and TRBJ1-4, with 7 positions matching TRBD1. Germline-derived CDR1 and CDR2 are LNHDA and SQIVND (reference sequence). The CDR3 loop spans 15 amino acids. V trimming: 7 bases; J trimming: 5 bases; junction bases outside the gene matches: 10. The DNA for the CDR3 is TGTGCCAGTACCGATGGGACAGCCTCGAATGAAAAACTGTTTTTT. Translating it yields CASTDGTASNEKLFF.

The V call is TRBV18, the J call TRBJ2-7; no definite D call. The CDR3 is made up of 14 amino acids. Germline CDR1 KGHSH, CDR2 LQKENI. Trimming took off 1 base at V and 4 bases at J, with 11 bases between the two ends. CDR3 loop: CASSPRLSQYEQYV. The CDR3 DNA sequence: TGTGCCAGCTCACCACGACTCTCCCAGTACGAGCAGTACGTC.

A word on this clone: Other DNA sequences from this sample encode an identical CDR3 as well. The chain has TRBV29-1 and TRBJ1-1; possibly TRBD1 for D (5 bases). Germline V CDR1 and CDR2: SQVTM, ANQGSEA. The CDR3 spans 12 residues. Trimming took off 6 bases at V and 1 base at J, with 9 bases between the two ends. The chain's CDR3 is CSVSGGNTEAFF. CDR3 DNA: TGCAGCGTCTCGGGGGGGAACACTGAAGCTTTCTTT. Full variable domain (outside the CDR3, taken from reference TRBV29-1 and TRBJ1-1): SAVISQKPSRDICQRGTSLTIQCQVDSQVTMMFWYRQQPGQSLTLIATANQGSEATYESGFVIDKFPISRPNLTFSTLTVSNMSPEDSSIYLCSVSGGNTEAFFGQGTRLTVV.

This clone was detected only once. CDR3 in amino acids: CASSATRGTEPQHF. CDR3 sequence (DNA): TGTGCCAGCAGCGCAACGAGGGGGACGGAGCCCCAGCATTTT. This sequence joins TRBV27 and TRBJ1-5; D is perhaps TRBD1 (6 bases). CDR1 is MNHEY, CDR2 SMNVEV, per germline (reference sequence). V dropped 6 bases and J dropped 8 bases, with 17 bases sitting between them. The CDR3 loop spans 14 amino acids.

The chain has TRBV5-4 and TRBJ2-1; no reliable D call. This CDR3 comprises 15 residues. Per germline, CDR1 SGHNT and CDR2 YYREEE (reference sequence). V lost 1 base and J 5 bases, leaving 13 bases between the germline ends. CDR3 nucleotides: TGTGCCAGCAGCTTGCCCCGACTTAGCCACAATGAGCAGTTCTTC. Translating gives CASSLPRLSHNEQFF.

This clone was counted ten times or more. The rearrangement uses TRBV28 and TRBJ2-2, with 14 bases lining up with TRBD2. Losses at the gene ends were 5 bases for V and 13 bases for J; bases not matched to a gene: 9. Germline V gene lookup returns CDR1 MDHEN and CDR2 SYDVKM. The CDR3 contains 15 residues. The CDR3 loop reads CASSRTSGGYVGLFF. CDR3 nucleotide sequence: TGTGCCAGCAGTCGGACTAGCGGGGGGTACGTAGGGCTGTTTTTT. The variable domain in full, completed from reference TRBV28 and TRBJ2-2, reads DVKVTQSSRYLVKRTGEKVFLECVQDMDHENMFWYRQDPGLGLRLIYFSYDVKMKEKGDIPEGYSVSREKKERFSLILESASTNQTSMYLCASSRTSGGYVGLFFGEGSRLTVL.

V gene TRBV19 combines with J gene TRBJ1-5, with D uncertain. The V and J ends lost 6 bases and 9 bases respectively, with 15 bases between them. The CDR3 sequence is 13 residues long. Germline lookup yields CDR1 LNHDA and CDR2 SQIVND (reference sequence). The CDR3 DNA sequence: TGTGCCAGTAGCCCCATCTCCCCGGGGCCCCAGCATTTT. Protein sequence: CASSPISPGPQHF. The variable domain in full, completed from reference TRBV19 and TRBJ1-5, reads DGGITQSPKYLFRKEGQNVTLSCEQNLNHDAMYWYRQDPGQGLRLIYYSQIVNDFQKGDIAEGYSVSREKKESFPLTVTSAQKNPTAFYLCASSPISPGPQHFGDGTRLSIL.

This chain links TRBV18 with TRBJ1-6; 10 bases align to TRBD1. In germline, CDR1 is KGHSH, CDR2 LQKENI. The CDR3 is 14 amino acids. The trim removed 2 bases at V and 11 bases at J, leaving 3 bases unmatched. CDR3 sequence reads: CASSPGTGVTPLHF. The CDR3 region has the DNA TGTGCCAGCTCACCAGGGACAGGGGTGACACCCCTCCACTTT. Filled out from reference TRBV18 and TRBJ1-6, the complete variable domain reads NAGVMQNPRHLVRRRGQEARLRCSPMKGHSHVYWYRQLPEEGLKFMVYLQKENIIDESGMPKERFSAEFPKEGPSILRIQQVVRGDSAAYFCASSPGTGVTPLHFGNGTRLTVT.

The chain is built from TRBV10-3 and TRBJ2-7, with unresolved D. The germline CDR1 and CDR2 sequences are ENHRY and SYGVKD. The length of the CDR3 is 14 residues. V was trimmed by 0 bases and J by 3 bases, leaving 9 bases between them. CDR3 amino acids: CAISESRIDYEQYV. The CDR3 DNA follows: TGTGCCATCAGTGAGTCGCGGATAGACTACGAGCAGTACGTC.

The CDR3 DNA reads as TGTGCCAGCAGTTACTTACAGGGGAGAGGAAACACCATATATTTT. As protein: CASSYLQGRGNTIYF. The chain employs TRBV6-5 and TRBJ1-3, with 7 bases lining up with TRBD1. This CDR3 is built from 15 residues. Looked up from germline, CDR1 is MNHEY and CDR2 is SVGAGI. J gave up 4 bases and V 1 base, and 4 bases lay outside the gene matches.

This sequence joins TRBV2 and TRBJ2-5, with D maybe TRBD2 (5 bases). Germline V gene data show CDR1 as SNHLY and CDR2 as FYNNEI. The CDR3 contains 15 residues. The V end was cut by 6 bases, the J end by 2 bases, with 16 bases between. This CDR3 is CASSAVDGKQETQYF. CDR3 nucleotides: TGTGCCAGCAGCGCCGTGGACGGGAAACAAGAGACCCAGTACTTC.

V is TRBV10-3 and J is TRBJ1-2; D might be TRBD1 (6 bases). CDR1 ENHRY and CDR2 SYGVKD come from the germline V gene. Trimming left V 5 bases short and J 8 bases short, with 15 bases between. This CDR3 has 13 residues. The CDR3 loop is CAISTDSLIGYTF. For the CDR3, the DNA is TGTGCCATCAGTACGGACAGCCTTATCGGCTACACCTTC.

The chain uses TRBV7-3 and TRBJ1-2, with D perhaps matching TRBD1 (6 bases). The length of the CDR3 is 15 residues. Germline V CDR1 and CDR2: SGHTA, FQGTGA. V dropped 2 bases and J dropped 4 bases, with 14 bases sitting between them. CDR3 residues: CASSLGGAVPYGYTF. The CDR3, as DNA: TGTGCCAGCAGCTTAGGGGGGGCCGTCCCCTATGGCTACACCTTC.

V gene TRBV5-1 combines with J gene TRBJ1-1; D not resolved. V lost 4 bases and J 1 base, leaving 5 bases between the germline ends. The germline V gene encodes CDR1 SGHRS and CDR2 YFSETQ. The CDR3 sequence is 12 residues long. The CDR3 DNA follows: TGCGCCAGCAGCCCGGGGAACACTGAAGCTTTCTTT. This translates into CASSPGNTEAFF.

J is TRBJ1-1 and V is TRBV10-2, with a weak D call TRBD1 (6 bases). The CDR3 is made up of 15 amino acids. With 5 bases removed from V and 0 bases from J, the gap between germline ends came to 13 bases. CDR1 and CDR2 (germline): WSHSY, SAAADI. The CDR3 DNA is TGCGCCAGCAGTCTTACAGGGCCCATGAACACTGAAGCTTTCTTT. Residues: CASSLTGPMNTEAFF.

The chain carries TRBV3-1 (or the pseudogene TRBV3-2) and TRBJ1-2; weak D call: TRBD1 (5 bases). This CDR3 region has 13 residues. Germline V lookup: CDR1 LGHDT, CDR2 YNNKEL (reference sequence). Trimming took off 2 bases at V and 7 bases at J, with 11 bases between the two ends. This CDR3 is CASSQFGGGGYTF. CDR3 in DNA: TGTGCCAGCAGCCAATTTGGGGGGGGTGGCTACACCTTC.

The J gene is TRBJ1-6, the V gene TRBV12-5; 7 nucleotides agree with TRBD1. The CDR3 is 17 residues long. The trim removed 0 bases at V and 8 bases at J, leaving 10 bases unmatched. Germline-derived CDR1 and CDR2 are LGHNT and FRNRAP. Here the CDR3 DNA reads TGTGCTAGTGGTTTGGTACGAGGCAGGGGGTTGGATTCACCCCTCCACTTT. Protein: CASGLVRGRGLDSPLHF.

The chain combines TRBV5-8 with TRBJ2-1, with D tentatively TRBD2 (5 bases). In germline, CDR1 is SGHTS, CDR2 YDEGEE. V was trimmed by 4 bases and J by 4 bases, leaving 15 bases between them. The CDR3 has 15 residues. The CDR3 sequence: CASSAGMGLYNEQFF. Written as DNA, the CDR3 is TGTGCCAGCAGCGCGGGTATGGGCCTTTACAATGAGCAGTTCTTC.

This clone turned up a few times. CDR3 DNA sequence: TGTGCCAGCAGCTTATCTAGGAGTATTAATGAGCAGTTCTTC. As protein: CASSLSRSINEQFF. J is TRBJ2-1 and V is TRBV13; D remains ambiguous. The CDR3 is made up of 14 amino acids. The V gene's germline CDR1 is PRHDT and CDR2 FYEKMQ (reference sequence). Trimming shortened V by 2 bases and J by 7 bases, and 12 bases separated the two germline ends.

The CDR3 DNA sequence: TGTGCCAGTAGTAAAGGGACAGCCCTTAATGAAAAACTGTTTTTT. Translating it yields CASSKGTALNEKLFF. The chain recombines TRBV19 with TRBJ1-4, with 7 bases that match TRBD1. The V gene's germline CDR1 is LNHDA and CDR2 SQIVND (reference sequence). Trimming at V came to 4 bases and at J to 4 bases, leaving 6 bases not matched to a gene. This CDR3 spans 15 amino acids.

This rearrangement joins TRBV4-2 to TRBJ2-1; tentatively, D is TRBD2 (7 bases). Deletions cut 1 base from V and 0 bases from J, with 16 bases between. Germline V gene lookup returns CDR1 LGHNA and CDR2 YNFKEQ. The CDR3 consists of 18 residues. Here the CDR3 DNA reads TGTGCCAGCAGCCAAGGGGTGGGAGGGGGAGGCTCCTACAATGAGCAGTTCTTC. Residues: CASSQGVGGGGSYNEQFF.

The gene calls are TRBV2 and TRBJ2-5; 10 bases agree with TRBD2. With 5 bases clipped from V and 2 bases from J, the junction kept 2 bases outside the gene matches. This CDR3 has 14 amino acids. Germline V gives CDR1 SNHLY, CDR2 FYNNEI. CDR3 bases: TGTGCCAGCAGTCTAGCGGGGGTTCAAGAGACCCAGTACTTC. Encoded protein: CASSLAGVQETQYF.